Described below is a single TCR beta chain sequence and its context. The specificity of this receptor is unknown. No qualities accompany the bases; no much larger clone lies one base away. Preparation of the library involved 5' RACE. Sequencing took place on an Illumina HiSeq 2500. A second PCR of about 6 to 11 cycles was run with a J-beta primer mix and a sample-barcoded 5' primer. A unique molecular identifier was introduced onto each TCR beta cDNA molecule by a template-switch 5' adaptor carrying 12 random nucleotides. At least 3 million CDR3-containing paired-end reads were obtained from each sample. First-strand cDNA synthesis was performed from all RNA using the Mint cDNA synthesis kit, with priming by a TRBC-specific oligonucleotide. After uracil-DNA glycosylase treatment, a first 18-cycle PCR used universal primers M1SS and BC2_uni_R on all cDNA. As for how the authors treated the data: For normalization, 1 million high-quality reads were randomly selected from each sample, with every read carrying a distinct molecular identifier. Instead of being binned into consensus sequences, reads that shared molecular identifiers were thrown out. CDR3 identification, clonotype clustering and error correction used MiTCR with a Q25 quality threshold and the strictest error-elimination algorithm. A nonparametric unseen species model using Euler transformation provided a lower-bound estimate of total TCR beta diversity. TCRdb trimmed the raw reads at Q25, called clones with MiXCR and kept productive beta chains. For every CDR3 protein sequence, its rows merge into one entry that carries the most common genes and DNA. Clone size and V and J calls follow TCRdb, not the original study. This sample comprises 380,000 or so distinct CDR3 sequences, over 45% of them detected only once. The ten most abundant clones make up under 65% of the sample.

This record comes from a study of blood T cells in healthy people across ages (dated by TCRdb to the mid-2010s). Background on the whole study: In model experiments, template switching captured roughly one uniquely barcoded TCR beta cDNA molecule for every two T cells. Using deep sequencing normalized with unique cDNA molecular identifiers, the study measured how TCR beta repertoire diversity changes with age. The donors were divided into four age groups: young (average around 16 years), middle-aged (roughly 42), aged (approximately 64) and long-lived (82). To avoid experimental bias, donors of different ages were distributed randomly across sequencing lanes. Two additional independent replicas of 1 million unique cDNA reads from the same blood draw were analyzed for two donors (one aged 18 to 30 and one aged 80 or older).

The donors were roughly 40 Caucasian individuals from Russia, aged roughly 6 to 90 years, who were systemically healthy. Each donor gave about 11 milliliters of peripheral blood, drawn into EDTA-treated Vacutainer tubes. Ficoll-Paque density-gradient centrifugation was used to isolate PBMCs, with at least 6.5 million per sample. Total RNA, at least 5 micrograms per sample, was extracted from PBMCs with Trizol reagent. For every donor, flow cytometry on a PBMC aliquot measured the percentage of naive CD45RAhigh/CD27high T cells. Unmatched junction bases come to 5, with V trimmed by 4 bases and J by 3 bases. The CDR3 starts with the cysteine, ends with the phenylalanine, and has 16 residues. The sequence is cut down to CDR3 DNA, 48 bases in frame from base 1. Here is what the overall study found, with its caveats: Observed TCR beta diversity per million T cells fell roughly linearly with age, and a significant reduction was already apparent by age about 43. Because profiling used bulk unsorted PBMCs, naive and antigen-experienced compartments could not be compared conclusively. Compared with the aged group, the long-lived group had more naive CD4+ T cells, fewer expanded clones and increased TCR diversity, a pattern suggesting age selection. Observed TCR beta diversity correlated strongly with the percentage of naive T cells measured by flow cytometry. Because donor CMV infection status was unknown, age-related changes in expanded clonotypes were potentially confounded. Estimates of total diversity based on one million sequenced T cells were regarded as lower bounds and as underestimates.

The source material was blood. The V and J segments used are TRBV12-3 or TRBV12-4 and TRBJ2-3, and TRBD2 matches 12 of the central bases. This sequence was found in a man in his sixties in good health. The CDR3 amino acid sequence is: CASSSRTSGITDTQYF. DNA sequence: TGTGCCAGCAGTTCCCGGACTAGCGGGATTACAGATACGCAGTATTTT.